The sequence of this T cell receptor beta chain was determined in a study of shared clonotypes between healthy human individuals. For the study at large: The study drew on a couple of women and a few men aged 18 to 49 as donors.

Measured with immunoSEQ multiplex PCR; TCRdb has only the in-frame clones, and not every one. Of roughly 700,000 clones detected, around 90% appear once; the ten largest clones hold 34%. Details on this clone: What it recognizes is unknown.

Findings of the study overall: Shared across a few donors were around 4.7% of the naive CD4 clonotypes.

There are 15 residues in the CDR3. Germline CDR1 reads MDHEN; CDR2 reads SYDVKM. The V gene end was trimmed by 5 bases and the J gene end by 4 bases; junction bases not matched to a gene: 5. The genes are TRBV28 and TRBJ2-1, with 10 bases matching TRBD2. Source material: memory CD8+ T cells from PBMCs. Subset indicated: CD45RO+ cells pooled with CCR7-negative TemRA cells. This TCR came from a man aged 18 to 29 in good health. Some clones in this sample may be carry-over from other donors' samples. The CDR3 sequence is CASSPTSGFYNEQFF. For the CDR3, the DNA is TGTGCCAGCAGTCCGACTAGCGGGTTTTACAATGAGCAGTTCTTC.